This T cell receptor (beta chain) stems from a study of early T cells in non-severe SARS-CoV-2 infection. Researchers attached unique molecular identifiers to individual cDNA molecules. TCRdb independently ran MiXCR on the 5' RACE reads; one entry per CDR3 protein. The table lists 50,000 to 65,000 distinct CDR3 sequences, roughly 7.1% of them singletons. This clonotype was seen a few times. Germline CDR1 and CDR2: MGHRA and YSYEKL. The CDR3 has 15 amino acids. Trimming cost V 1 base and J 0 bases, with 9 bases left between them. The V and J genes are TRBV4-1 and TRBJ1-1, with D perhaps TRBD1 (5 bases). This receptor was obtained from an adult who was a healthcare worker with PCR-confirmed SARS-CoV-2 infection or an uninfected control (not recorded which). Here the sequenced sample was whole blood, taken at baseline. CDR3 protein: CASSQAGGMNTEAFF. Here the CDR3 DNA reads TGCGCCAGCAGCCAAGCGGGGGGAATGAACACTGAAGCTTTCTTT.